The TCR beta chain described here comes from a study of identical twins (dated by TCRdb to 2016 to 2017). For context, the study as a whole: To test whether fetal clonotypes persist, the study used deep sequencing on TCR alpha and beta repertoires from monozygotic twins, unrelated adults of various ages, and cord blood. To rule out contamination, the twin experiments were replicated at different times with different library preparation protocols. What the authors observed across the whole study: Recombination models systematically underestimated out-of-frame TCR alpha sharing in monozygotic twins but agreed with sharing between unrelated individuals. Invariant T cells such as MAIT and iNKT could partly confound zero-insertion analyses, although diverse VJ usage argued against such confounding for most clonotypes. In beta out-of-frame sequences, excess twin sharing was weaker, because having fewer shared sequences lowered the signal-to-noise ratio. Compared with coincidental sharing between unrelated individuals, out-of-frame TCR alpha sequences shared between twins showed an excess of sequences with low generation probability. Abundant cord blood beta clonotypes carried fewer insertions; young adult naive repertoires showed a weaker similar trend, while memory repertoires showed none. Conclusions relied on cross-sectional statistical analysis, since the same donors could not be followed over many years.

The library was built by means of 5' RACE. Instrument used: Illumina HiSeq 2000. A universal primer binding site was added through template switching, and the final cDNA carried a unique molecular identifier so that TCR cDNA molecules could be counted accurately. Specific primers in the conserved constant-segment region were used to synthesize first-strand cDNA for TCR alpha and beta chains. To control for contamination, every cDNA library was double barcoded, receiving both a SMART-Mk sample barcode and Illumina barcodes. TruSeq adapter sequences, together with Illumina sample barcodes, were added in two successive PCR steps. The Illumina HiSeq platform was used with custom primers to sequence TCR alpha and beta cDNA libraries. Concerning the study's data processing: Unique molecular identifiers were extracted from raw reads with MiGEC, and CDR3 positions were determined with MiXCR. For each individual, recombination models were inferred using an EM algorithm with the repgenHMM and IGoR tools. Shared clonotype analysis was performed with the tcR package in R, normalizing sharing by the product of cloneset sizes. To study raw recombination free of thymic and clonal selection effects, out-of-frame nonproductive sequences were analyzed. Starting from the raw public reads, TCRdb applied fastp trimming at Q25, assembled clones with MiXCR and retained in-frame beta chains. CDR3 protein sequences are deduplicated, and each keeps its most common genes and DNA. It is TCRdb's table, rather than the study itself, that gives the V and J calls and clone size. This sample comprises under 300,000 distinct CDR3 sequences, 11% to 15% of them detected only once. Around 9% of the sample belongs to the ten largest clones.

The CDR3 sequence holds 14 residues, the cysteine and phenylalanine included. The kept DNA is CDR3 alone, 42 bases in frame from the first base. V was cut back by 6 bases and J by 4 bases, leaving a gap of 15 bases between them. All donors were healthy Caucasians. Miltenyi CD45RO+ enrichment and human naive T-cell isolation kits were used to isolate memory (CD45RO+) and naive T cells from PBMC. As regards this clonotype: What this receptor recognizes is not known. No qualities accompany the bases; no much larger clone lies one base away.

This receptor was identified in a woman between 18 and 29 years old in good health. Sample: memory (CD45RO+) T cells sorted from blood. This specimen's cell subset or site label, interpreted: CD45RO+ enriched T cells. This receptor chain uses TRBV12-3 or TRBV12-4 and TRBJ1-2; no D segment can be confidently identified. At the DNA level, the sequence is TGTGCCAGCAGCTCTCTCAGGCAACTCTATGGCTACACCTTC. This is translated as CASSSLRQLYGYTF.